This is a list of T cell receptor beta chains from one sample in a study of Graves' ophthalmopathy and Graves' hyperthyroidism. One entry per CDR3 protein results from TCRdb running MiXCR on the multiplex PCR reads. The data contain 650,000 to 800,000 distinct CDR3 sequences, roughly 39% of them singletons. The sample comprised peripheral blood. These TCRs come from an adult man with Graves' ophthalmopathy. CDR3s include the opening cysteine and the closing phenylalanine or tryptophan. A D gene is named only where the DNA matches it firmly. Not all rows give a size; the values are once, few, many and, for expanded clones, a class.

cdr3_aa: CASSAGGRYEQYF
cdr3_nt: TGTGCCAGCAGCGCAGGGGGCCGCTACGAGCAGTACTTC
clone_size: many
j_call: TRBJ2-7
v_call: TRBV5-8
d_call: TRBD1

cdr3_aa: CATGLGNIQYF
cdr3_nt: TGTGCCACGGGACTAGGAAACATTCAGTACTTC
clone_size: few
j_call: TRBJ2-4
v_call: TRBV19
d_call: TRBD2

cdr3_aa: CASSGGGPQGYGYTF
cdr3_nt: TGTGCCAGCAGCGGGGGGGGACCTCAGGGCTATGGCTACACCTTC
clone_size: many
j_call: TRBJ1-2
v_call: TRBV11-2
d_call: NA

cdr3_aa: CATRDEVRQPQHF
cdr3_nt: TGTGCCACCCGGGACGAGGTCCGGCAGCCCCAGCATTTT
clone_size: NA
j_call: TRBJ1-5
v_call: TRBV10-3
d_call: NA

cdr3_aa: CASSVAGQGGYTF
cdr3_nt: TGTGCCAGCAGCGTCGCGGGACAGGGTGGCTACACCTTC
clone_size: once
j_call: TRBJ1-2
v_call: TRBV25-1
d_call: TRBD1

cdr3_aa: CASSPAQIYEQYF
cdr3_nt: TGTGCCAGTAGCCCGGCACAGATCTACGAGCAGTACTTC
clone_size: NA
j_call: TRBJ2-7
v_call: TRBV19
d_call: NA

cdr3_aa: CASGGRGRGYTF
cdr3_nt: TGTGCCAGCGGCGGCAGGGGGAGAGGCTACACCTTC
clone_size: NA
j_call: TRBJ1-2
v_call: TRBV7-9
d_call: TRBD1

cdr3_aa: CASSETGTSGNTIYF
cdr3_nt: TGTGCCAGCAGCGAAACAGGAACCTCTGGAAACACCATATATTTT
clone_size: many
j_call: TRBJ1-3
v_call: TRBV7-3
d_call: NA

cdr3_aa: CASSQVFRGTGWFHEQYF
cdr3_nt: TGTGCCAGCAGCCAAGTTTTTCGGGGGACAGGGTGGTTCCACGAGCAGTACTTC
clone_size: NA
j_call: TRBJ2-7
v_call: TRBV25-1
d_call: TRBD1

cdr3_aa: CASSESGTVSGANVLTF
cdr3_nt: TGTGCCAGCAGTGAATCGGGGACAGTATCTGGGGCCAACGTCCTGACTTTC
clone_size: many
j_call: TRBJ2-6
v_call: TRBV25-1
d_call: TRBD1

cdr3_aa: CASSLNGGTYEQYF
cdr3_nt: TGTGCCAGCAGCTTAAACGGGGGGACTTACGAGCAGTACTTC
clone_size: many
j_call: TRBJ2-7
v_call: TRBV7-9
d_call: TRBD2

cdr3_aa: CASSQGRSGELFF
cdr3_nt: TGTGCCAGCAGCCAGGGTCGTTCCGGGGAGCTGTTTTTT
clone_size: many
j_call: TRBJ2-2
v_call: TRBV12-3/TRBV12-4
d_call: NA

cdr3_aa: CASSKGVGANTGELFF
cdr3_nt: TGTGCCAGCAGCAAGGGTGTCGGGGCGAACACCGGGGAGCTGTTTTTT
clone_size: many
j_call: TRBJ2-2
v_call: TRBV14
d_call: NA

cdr3_aa: CASSELRDSEAFF
cdr3_nt: TGTGCCAGCAGCGAACTACGGGACAGTGAAGCTTTCTTT
clone_size: once
j_call: TRBJ1-1
v_call: TRBV7-9
d_call: TRBD1

cdr3_aa: CSASTGTSETQYF
cdr3_nt: TGCAGTGCTTCGACAGGGACTAGCGAGACCCAGTACTTC
clone_size: NA
j_call: TRBJ2-5
v_call: TRBV20-1
d_call: TRBD2

cdr3_aa: CASSQELGGQGLSPLHF
cdr3_nt: TGCGCCAGCAGCCAAGAGTTAGGGGGACAGGGGCTTTCACCCCTCCACTTT
clone_size: NA
j_call: TRBJ1-6
v_call: TRBV4-1
d_call: TRBD1

cdr3_aa: CASSLRTNYGYTF
cdr3_nt: TGTGCCAGCAGTTTAAGGACGAACTATGGCTACACCTTC
clone_size: many
j_call: TRBJ1-2
v_call: TRBV12-3/TRBV12-4
d_call: NA

cdr3_aa: CASSLWQLYEQYF
cdr3_nt: TGTGCCAGCAGCTTATGGCAGCTCTACGAGCAGTACTTC
clone_size: NA
j_call: TRBJ2-7
v_call: TRBV13
d_call: NA

cdr3_aa: CSARAGDGLNSPLHF
cdr3_nt: TGCAGTGCTAGAGCCGGGGACGGCCTAAATTCACCCCTCCACTTT
clone_size: few
j_call: TRBJ1-6
v_call: TRBV20-1
d_call: NA

cdr3_aa: CAISLESDTEAFF
cdr3_nt: TGTGCCATCAGTTTGGAGTCAGACACTGAAGCTTTCTTT
clone_size: once
j_call: TRBJ1-1
v_call: TRBV10-3
d_call: NA

cdr3_aa: CASSYRQGVREAFF
cdr3_nt: TGTGCCAGCAGCTATCGTCAGGGGGTTCGGGAAGCTTTCTTT
clone_size: many
j_call: TRBJ1-1
v_call: TRBV13
d_call: TRBD1

cdr3_aa: CASSPWTGFSNYGYTF
cdr3_nt: TGTGCCAGCAGTCCATGGACAGGGTTTAGTAACTATGGCTACACCTTC
clone_size: NA
j_call: TRBJ1-2
v_call: TRBV11-3
d_call: TRBD1

cdr3_aa: CASSPIGSGGAAFF
cdr3_nt: TGTGCCAGCAGCCCCATAGGTAGCGGGGGGGCCGCTTTCTTT
clone_size: NA
j_call: TRBJ1-1
v_call: TRBV7-8
d_call: NA

cdr3_aa: CSVDVRRDLSFF
cdr3_nt: TGCAGCGTAGACGTACGCCGGGACCTCAGTTTCTTT
clone_size: NA
j_call: TRBJ1-1
v_call: TRBV29-1
d_call: NA

cdr3_aa: CASRTWGRLQSEKLFF
cdr3_nt: TGTGCCAGCAGGACGTGGGGGAGGTTGCAGAGTGAAAAACTGTTTTTT
clone_size: NA
j_call: TRBJ1-4
v_call: TRBV11-2
d_call: NA

cdr3_aa: CASSMNEGETQHF
cdr3_nt: TGTGCCAGTAGTATGAATGAGGGAGAGACCCAGCATTTT
clone_size: NA
j_call: TRBJ1-5
v_call: TRBV19
d_call: NA

cdr3_aa: CATSRGQGAHQPQHF
cdr3_nt: TGTGCCACCAGCAGAGGTCAGGGGGCCCATCAGCCCCAGCATTTT
clone_size: once
j_call: TRBJ1-5
v_call: TRBV7-9
d_call: TRBD1

cdr3_aa: CSARWTGTDQPQHF
cdr3_nt: TGCAGTGCTCGGTGGACCGGGACAGATCAGCCCCAGCATTTT
clone_size: NA
j_call: TRBJ1-5
v_call: TRBV20-1
d_call: TRBD1

cdr3_aa: CASREDSSSYNSPLHF
cdr3_nt: TGTGCCAGCAGGGAGGACAGTAGCTCCTATAATTCACCCCTCCACTTT
clone_size: many
j_call: TRBJ1-6
v_call: TRBV2
d_call: NA

cdr3_aa: CASSELAGSTGELFF
cdr3_nt: TGTGCCAGCAGCGAACTGGCGGGATCTACCGGGGAGCTGTTTTTT
clone_size: few
j_call: TRBJ2-2
v_call: TRBV9
d_call: NA

cdr3_aa: CASSELGTGDYEHF
cdr3_nt: TGTGCCAGCAGTGAATTAGGGACAGGGGACTACGAGCATTTT
clone_size: NA
j_call: TRBJ1-5
v_call: TRBV10-3
d_call: TRBD1

cdr3_aa: CASSIVDAGELLF
cdr3_nt: TGTGCCAGTAGTATTGTCGATGCCGGGGAGCTGCTTTTT
clone_size: few
j_call: TRBJ2-2
v_call: TRBV19
d_call: NA

cdr3_aa: CSARWGTYEQYF
cdr3_nt: TGCAGTGCTAGGTGGGGCACCTACGAGCAGTACTTC
clone_size: NA
j_call: TRBJ2-7
v_call: TRBV20-1
d_call: NA

cdr3_aa: CASRSTGSGETQYF
cdr3_nt: TGTGCCAGCAGATCGACAGGTTCGGGAGAGACCCAGTACTTC
clone_size: many
j_call: TRBJ2-5
v_call: TRBV11-3
d_call: NA

cdr3_aa: CASSLGMTGGILSYEQYF
cdr3_nt: TGCGCCAGCAGCTTGGGCATGACAGGGGGAATCCTCTCCTACGAGCAGTACTTC
clone_size: many
j_call: TRBJ2-7
v_call: TRBV5-1
d_call: TRBD1

cdr3_aa: CATPGNDSRSNTEAFF
cdr3_nt: TGTGCCACCCCTGGGAATGACTCCCGATCGAACACTGAAGCTTTCTTT
clone_size: many
j_call: TRBJ1-1
v_call: TRBV24-1
d_call: NA

cdr3_aa: CASSYADQTQPQHF
cdr3_nt: TGTGCCAGCAGTTACGCAGATCAGACCCAGCCCCAGCATTTT
clone_size: few
j_call: TRBJ1-5
v_call: TRBV12-3/TRBV12-4
d_call: NA

cdr3_aa: CASSSRGEGPLHF
cdr3_nt: TGTGCCAGCAGCTCGCGGGGCGAGGGACCCCTCCACTTT
clone_size: many
j_call: TRBJ1-6
v_call: TRBV13
d_call: NA

cdr3_aa: CASSSAGGDYQPQHF
cdr3_nt: TGTGCCAGCAGCTCAGCGGGGGGAGACTATCAGCCCCAGCATTTT
clone_size: NA
j_call: TRBJ1-5
v_call: TRBV11-2
d_call: NA

cdr3_aa: CASSPLGRTTSGSPYEQYF
cdr3_nt: TGTGCCAGCAGCCCCTTGGGACGTACGACTAGCGGGAGCCCCTACGAGCAGTACTTC
clone_size: NA
j_call: TRBJ2-7
v_call: TRBV11-1
d_call: TRBD2

cdr3_aa: CAISESRDTGELFF
cdr3_nt: TGTGCCATCAGTGAGTCCAGGGACACCGGGGAGCTGTTTTTT
clone_size: many
j_call: TRBJ2-2
v_call: TRBV10-3
d_call: NA

cdr3_aa: CASSSEGHSGANVLTF
cdr3_nt: TGTGCCAGCAGTTCGGAGGGGCACTCTGGGGCCAACGTCCTGACTTTC
clone_size: NA
j_call: TRBJ2-6
v_call: TRBV12-3/TRBV12-4
d_call: NA

cdr3_aa: CASSRNRGATNEKLFF
cdr3_nt: TGTGCCAGCAGCAGAAACAGGGGAGCCACTAATGAAAAACTGTTTTTT
clone_size: NA
j_call: TRBJ1-4
v_call: TRBV7-9
d_call: TRBD1

cdr3_aa: CASSLFGGTQPQHF
cdr3_nt: TGTGCCAGCAGCTTGTTTGGGGGCACTCAGCCCCAGCATTTT
clone_size: many
j_call: TRBJ1-5
v_call: TRBV5-4
d_call: NA

cdr3_aa: CASSPGGGLFYEQYF
cdr3_nt: TGTGCCAGCAGCCCCGGTGGGGGGTTGTTCTACGAGCAGTACTTC
clone_size: NA
j_call: TRBJ2-7
v_call: TRBV11-2
d_call: NA

cdr3_aa: CASSPLQGANSPLHF
cdr3_nt: TGCGCCAGCAGCCCTCTACAGGGAGCTAATTCACCCCTCCACTTT
clone_size: NA
j_call: TRBJ1-6
v_call: TRBV19
d_call: NA

cdr3_aa: CASSIQGWANVLTF
cdr3_nt: TGTGCCAGCAGCATACAAGGCTGGGCCAACGTCCTGACTTTC
clone_size: many
j_call: TRBJ2-6
v_call: TRBV7-3
d_call: NA

cdr3_aa: CSVLMPNQPQHF
cdr3_nt: TGCAGCGTTCTAATGCCCAATCAGCCCCAGCATTTT
clone_size: NA
j_call: TRBJ1-5
v_call: TRBV29-1
d_call: NA

cdr3_aa: CSVAGTPSYEQYF
cdr3_nt: TGCAGCGTTGCCGGGACGCCCTCCTACGAGCAGTACTTC
clone_size: many
j_call: TRBJ2-7
v_call: TRBV29-1
d_call: NA

cdr3_aa: CAISESKGLDSGYTF
cdr3_nt: TGTGCCATCAGTGAGTCGAAGGGTCTGGATTCTGGCTACACCTTC
clone_size: many
j_call: TRBJ1-2
v_call: TRBV10-3
d_call: NA

cdr3_aa: CASSSMTAWTPGNTIYF
cdr3_nt: TGTGCCAGCAGCTCTATGACAGCGTGGACGCCTGGAAACACCATATATTTT
clone_size: NA
j_call: TRBJ1-3
v_call: TRBV7-9
d_call: NA

cdr3_aa: CASSAVADTGELFF
cdr3_nt: TGTGCCAGCAGTGCGGTAGCCGACACCGGGGAGCTGTTTTTT
clone_size: NA
j_call: TRBJ2-2
v_call: TRBV10-3
d_call: NA

cdr3_aa: CASSSPGQLYGYTF
cdr3_nt: TGTGCCAGCAGTTCCCCAGGACAGCTCTATGGCTACACCTTC
clone_size: few
j_call: TRBJ1-2
v_call: TRBV6-1
d_call: NA

cdr3_aa: CATSDGLLRSYNEQFF
cdr3_nt: TGTGCCACCAGTGATGGGCTACTCCGGTCCTACAATGAGCAGTTCTTC
clone_size: NA
j_call: TRBJ2-1
v_call: TRBV24-1
d_call: NA

cdr3_aa: CASSPGLAPGNEQYF
cdr3_nt: TGTGCCAGCAGTCCCGGACTAGCCCCCGGGAACGAGCAGTACTTC
clone_size: few
j_call: TRBJ2-7
v_call: TRBV2
d_call: TRBD2

cdr3_aa: CASRKEGSGNTIYF
cdr3_nt: TGTGCCAGCAGAAAGGAGGGCTCTGGAAACACCATATATTTT
clone_size: many
j_call: TRBJ1-3
v_call: TRBV7-9
d_call: NA

cdr3_aa: CSLVGRNTGELFF
cdr3_nt: TGCAGCTTAGTTGGAAGAAACACCGGGGAGCTGTTTTTT
clone_size: NA
j_call: TRBJ2-2
v_call: TRBV29-1
d_call: NA

cdr3_aa: CASYTQQASTGELFF
cdr3_nt: TGTGCCAGCTACACGCAACAGGCAAGCACCGGGGAGCTGTTTTTT
clone_size: once
j_call: TRBJ2-2
v_call: TRBV11-3
d_call: NA